The 5 T cell receptor beta chains given below trace back to one sample, sequenced in a study of lymphopenia after photon versus proton radiotherapy. This table comes from immunoSEQ multiplex PCR, and its TCRdb copy is limited to in-frame clones, with some not included. Of tens of thousands of clones in the sample, 85% were seen once. The input for sequencing was peripheral blood, taken from a patient treated with photon-based radiotherapy. These receptor sequences come from a man aged 35-49 years with gastric cancer.

This clone has just a few counts. The chain couples TRBV13 to TRBJ1-1; a possible D gene is TRBD1 (5 bases). The CDR3 consists of 15 residues. The germline V and J ends were trimmed by 1 base and 4 bases, with 13 bases remaining between them. CDR1 is PRHDT, CDR2 FYEKMQ, per germline (reference sequence). The chain's CDR3 is CASSLDGGRGTEAFF. For the CDR3, the DNA is TGTGCCAGCAGCTTAGACGGGGGACGGGGCACTGAAGCTTTCTTT.

This chain uses TRBV5-1 with TRBJ2-3; the match to TRBD1 covers 10 bases. The CDR3 covers 16 residues. The germline gives CDR1 SGHRS, CDR2 YFSETQ. V was pared by 4 bases and J by 0 bases, with 5 bases of the junction left unmatched. The CDR3 region has the DNA TGCGCCAGCAGCGCGACAGGGGGCGTTAGCACAGATACGCAGTATTTT. Its protein product is CASSATGGVSTDTQYF. The full variable domain, its missing parts supplied by reference TRBV5-1 and TRBJ2-3, is KAGVTQTPRYLIKTRGQQVTLSCSPISGHRSVSWYQQTPGQGLQFLFEYFSETQRNKGNFPGRFSGRQFSNSRSEMNVSTLELGDSALYLCASSATGGVSTDTQYFGPGTRLTVL.

The table lists this clone with a count of one. This rearrangement joins TRBV10-3 to TRBJ1-3; 7 bases agree with TRBD1. The CDR3 is 16 amino acids. After removal of 5 bases from V and 0 bases from J, the junction contained 7 bases not matched to a gene. Looked up from germline, CDR1 is ENHRY and CDR2 is SYGVKD. This chain's CDR3 is CAISRQGGSSGNTIYF. The CDR3 DNA sequence: TGTGCCATCAGTCGACAGGGAGGGAGCTCTGGAAACACCATATATTTT.

The gene calls are TRBV6-1 and TRBJ2-7; unclear D gene. Trimming cost V 0 bases and J 0 bases, with 9 bases left between them. The germline gives CDR1 MNHNS, CDR2 SASEGT. CDR3 length: 15 residues. The CDR3 here is CASSEAATISYEQYF. Here the CDR3 DNA reads TGTGCCAGCAGTGAAGCAGCGACGATCTCCTACGAGCAGTACTTC.

The V gene is TRBV7-2, the J gene TRBJ1-5; D remains unclear. Looked up from germline, CDR1 is SGHTA and CDR2 is FQGNSA. The CDR3 is made up of 14 amino acids. V was clipped by 6 bases and J by 0 bases, with 9 bases between them. The CDR3 spells CASSWALSNQPQHF. The CDR3 DNA reads TGTGCCAGCAGTTGGGCCCTTAGCAATCAGCCCCAGCATTTT.